The source of this T cell receptor beta chain is a study of siplizumab effects on memory and regulatory T cells. This CDR3 comprises 15 residues. Trimming removed 5 bases from V and 8 bases from J, with 22 bases in between. Looked up from germline, CDR1 is SGHAT and CDR2 is FQNNGV. Study-level results: Siplizumab brought about a significant reduction in alloreactive sequences traceable to unstimulated CD4+ memory cells. A major contribution to the alloresponse seemed to be made by naive T cells, which seemed more diverse than memory cells. Solely a minor proportion of alloreactive clones could be assigned to unstimulated subsets. Proliferating Tregs from siplizumab cultures lacked functional confirmation of suppression.

Concerning this clone: The antigen is undetermined.

Here immunoSEQ multiplex PCR was the method, and the copy in TCRdb shows in-frame clones only, minus some. The sample records more than 85,000 clones, about 93% being singletons. This sequence joins TRBV11-2 and TRBJ2-7, with D uncertain. This TCR derives from a human donor in good health. The source material was CD4+ T cells sorted from blood. Here the CDR3 reads CASSPQWTATNQQYF. The CDR3 DNA reads TGTGCCAGCAGCCCGCAGTGGACGGCCACGAATCAGCAGTACTTC.